The entry below gives a single T cell receptor beta chain sequence along with its context. TCRdb re-derived calls from the 5' RACE reads in MiXCR, one entry per CDR3 protein. This table holds some 50,000 distinct CDR3 sequences, roughly 5.4% found once. The CDR3 has 15 residues. V lost 4 bases, J lost 5 bases, and 15 bases lay in between. Germline CDR1 and CDR2: LGHDT and YNNKEL (reference sequence). This entry comes from a study of early T cells in non-severe SARS-CoV-2 infection. The V gene is TRBV3-1, the J gene TRBJ2-1; D is possibly TRBD2 (5 bases). This material consisted of whole blood, taken at baseline. The clonotype was recovered from an adult who was a healthcare worker with PCR-confirmed SARS-CoV-2 infection or an uninfected control (not recorded which). The CDR3 reads CASSLTPIGNNEQFF. The CDR3 bases are TGTGCCAGCAGCCTTACCCCGATCGGGAACAATGAGCAGTTCTTC.